This TCR beta chain was identified in a study of cytomegalovirus exposure and HLA in healthy donors. Turning to this clone: Its antigen remains unidentified.

J was trimmed by 0 bases and V by 6 bases; bases with no gene match: 2. The germline V gene encodes CDR1 MNHNS and CDR2 SASEGT. The CDR3 runs to 14 residues. Notes on the study in general: In a later analysis, V- and J-gene trimming of beta chains associated with a DCLRE1C missense variant, replicated independently.

PCR used 60 Vbeta primers and 13 Jbeta primers. Sequencing was performed with immunoSEQ multiplex PCR; in TCRdb, only in-frame clones are kept and a portion is missing. The data show about 73,000 clones, 67% seen once. The sequencing sample was made of PBMCs. The chain uses TRBV6-1 and TRBJ2-1; 7 bases align to TRBD1. The receptor comes from a woman between 45 and 65 years old in good health and CMV-seropositive. CDR3: CASSRDSSYNEQFF. CDR3 DNA: TGTGCCAGCAGCAGGGACAGCTCCTACAATGAGCAGTTCTTC.